This T cell receptor (beta chain) was profiled in a study of T cells after yellow fever vaccination. In making TCR cDNA, 5'RACE template switching added a universal primer site and UMIs to it. TCRdb recomputed calls from the 5' RACE reads with MiXCR, one row per CDR3 protein. The sample has around 250,000 distinct CDR3 sequences, roughly 4.8% seen once. The sample holds many counts of this clonotype. This CDR3 has 12 residues. V was pared by 7 bases and J by 9 bases, with 13 bases between. Germline values: CDR1 SQVTM, CDR2 ANQGSEA. The sequences come from CD4+ T cells sorted from PBMCs, collected on the day of the yellow fever booster vaccination. This chain connects TRBV29-1 to TRBJ1-6; D may be TRBD1 (6 bases). The clonotype comes from a man younger than 35 who received the YFV17D yellow fever vaccine. The CDR3 DNA follows: TGCAGCGCCAGGACAGTCGCTTCACCCCTCCACTTT. It encodes CSARTVASPLHF.